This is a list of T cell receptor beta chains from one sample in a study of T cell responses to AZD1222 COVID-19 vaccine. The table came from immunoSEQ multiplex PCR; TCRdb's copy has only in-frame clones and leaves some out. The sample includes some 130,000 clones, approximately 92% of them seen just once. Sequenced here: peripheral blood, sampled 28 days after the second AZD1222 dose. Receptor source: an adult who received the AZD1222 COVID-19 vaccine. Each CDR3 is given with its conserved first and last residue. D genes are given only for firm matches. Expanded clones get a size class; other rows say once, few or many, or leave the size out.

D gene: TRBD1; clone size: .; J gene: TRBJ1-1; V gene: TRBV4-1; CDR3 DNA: TGCGCCAGCAGCCTACAGGGGGTCGGCACTGAAGCTTTCTTT; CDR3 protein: CASSLQGVGTEAFF
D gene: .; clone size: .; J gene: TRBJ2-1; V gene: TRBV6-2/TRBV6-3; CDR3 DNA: TGTGCCAGCAGTTATGAAGACGGCCCAGCCTACAATGAGCAGTTCTTC; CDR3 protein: CASSYEDGPAYNEQFF
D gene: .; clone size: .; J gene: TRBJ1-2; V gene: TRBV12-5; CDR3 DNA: TGTGCTAGTGGTTTGGGAGCCTCTAACTATGGCTACACCTTC; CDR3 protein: CASGLGASNYGYTF
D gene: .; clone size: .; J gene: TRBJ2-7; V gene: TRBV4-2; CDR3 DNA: TGTGCCAGCAGCCAAGATAAGGGGCCCACCTACGAGCAGTACTTC; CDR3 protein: CASSQDKGPTYEQYF
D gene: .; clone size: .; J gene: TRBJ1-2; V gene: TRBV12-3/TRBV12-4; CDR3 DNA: TGTGCCAGCAGTATGAGCCGGCCGAGGGGCTACACCTTC; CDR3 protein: CASSMSRPRGYTF
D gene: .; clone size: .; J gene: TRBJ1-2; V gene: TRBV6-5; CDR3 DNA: TGTGCCATCAGGGGATTGGAGGGCTACACCTTC; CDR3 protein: CAIRGLEGYTF
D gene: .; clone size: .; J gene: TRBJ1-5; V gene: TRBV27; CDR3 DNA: TGTGCCAGCAGTTTTGGCGGCAATCAGCCCCAGCATTTT; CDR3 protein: CASSFGGNQPQHF
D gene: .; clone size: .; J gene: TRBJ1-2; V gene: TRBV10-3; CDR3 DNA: TGTGCCATCAGTGAACCCGGGCAGTTCGACTATGGCTACACCTTC; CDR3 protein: CAISEPGQFDYGYTF
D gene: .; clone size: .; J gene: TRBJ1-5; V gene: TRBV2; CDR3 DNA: TGTGCCAGCAGTGAGGTCAGCTTCAATCAGCCCCAGCATTTT; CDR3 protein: CASSEVSFNQPQHF
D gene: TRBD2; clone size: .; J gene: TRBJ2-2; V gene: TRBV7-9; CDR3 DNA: TGTGCCAGCAGCTCCCCCGGGGGGTGGAACACGTTGAACACCGGGGAGCTGTTTTTT; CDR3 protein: CASSSPGGWNTLNTGELFF
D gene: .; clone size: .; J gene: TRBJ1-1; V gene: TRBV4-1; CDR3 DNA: TGCGCCAGCAGCCACGGATCGGAAGGGGGCACTGAAGCTTTCTTT; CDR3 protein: CASSHGSEGGTEAFF
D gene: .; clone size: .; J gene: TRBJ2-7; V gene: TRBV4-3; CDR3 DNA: TGCGCCAGCAGCCACGCCCGAGCCTACGAGCAGTACTTC; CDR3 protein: CASSHARAYEQYF
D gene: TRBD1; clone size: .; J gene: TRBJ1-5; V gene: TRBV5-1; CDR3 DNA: TGCGCCAGCAGCTGGGGGACAGGGGCCAGGCAGCCCCAGCATTTT; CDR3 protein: CASSWGTGARQPQHF
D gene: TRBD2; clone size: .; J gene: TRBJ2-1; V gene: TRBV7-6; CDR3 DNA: TGTGCCAGCAGCGTAACTAGCGGCCCCTACAATGAGCAGTTCTTC; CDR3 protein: CASSVTSGPYNEQFF
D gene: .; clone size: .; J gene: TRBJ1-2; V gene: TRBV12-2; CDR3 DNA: TGTGCAAGTCGCTCCCCCGGCTCGGGCAGGAGTAACTATGGCTACACCTTC; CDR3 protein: CASRSPGSGRSNYGYTF
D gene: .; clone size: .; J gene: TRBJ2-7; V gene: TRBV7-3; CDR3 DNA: TGTGCCAGCAGCTTAAATGTTGGACCCTACGAGCAGTACTTC; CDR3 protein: CASSLNVGPYEQYF
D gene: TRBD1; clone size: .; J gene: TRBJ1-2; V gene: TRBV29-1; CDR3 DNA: TGCAGCGTGGGGGACAGTTATGGCTACACCTTC; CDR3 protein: CSVGDSYGYTF
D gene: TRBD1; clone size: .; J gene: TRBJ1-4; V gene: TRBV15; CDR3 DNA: TGTGCCACCAGCAGAGTAGGTGGGGACAGTGGAGAAAAACTGTTTTTT; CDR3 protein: CATSRVGGDSGEKLFF
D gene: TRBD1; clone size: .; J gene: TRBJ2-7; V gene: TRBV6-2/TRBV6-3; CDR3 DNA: TGTGCCAGCAGTTACGGGGGACAGGGACCGTACTTC; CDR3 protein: CASSYGGQGPYF
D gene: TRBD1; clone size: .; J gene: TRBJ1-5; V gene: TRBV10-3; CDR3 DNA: TGTGCCATCAGTGACAGGGGGCAACAGCCCCAGCATTTT; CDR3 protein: CAISDRGQQPQHF
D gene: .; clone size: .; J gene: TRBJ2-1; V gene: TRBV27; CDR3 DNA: TGTGCCAGCAGCCCAAGATTGGGGGCCCCCTACAATGAGCAGTTCTTC; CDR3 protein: CASSPRLGAPYNEQFF
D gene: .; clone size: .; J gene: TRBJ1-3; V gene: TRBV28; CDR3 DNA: TGTGCCAGCAGTTTACATTACGCTGGAAACACCATATATTTT; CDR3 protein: CASSLHYAGNTIYF
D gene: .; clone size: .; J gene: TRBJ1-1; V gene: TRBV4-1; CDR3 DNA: TGCGCCAGCAGCCAAGGATCCGACAGGGAAGCTTTCTTT; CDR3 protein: CASSQGSDREAFF
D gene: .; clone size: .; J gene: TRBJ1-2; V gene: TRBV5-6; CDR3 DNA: TGTGCCAGCAGCGCGTATCGTGGCTACACCTTC; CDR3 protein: CASSAYRGYTF
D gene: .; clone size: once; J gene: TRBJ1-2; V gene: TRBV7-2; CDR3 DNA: TGTGCCAGCAGCTTAGGTGGCAGCTATGGCTACACCTTC; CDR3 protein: CASSLGGSYGYTF
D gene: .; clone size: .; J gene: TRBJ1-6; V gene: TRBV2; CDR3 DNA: TGTGCCAGCAGGTCCCAGGATTCACCCCTCCACTTT; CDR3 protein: CASRSQDSPLHF
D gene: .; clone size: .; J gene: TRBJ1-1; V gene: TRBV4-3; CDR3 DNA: TGCGCCAGCAGCCAAGCATTCAACAGGACAGCCAACACTGAAGCTTTCTTT; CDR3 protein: CASSQAFNRTANTEAFF
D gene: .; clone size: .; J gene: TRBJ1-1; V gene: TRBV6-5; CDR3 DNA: TGTGCCAGCAATGGGGGCGGTTACACTGAAGCTTTCTTT; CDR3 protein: CASNGGGYTEAFF